This T cell receptor (beta chain) was sequenced during a study of neurological immune-mediated disorders. Study results and limitations: None of the CDR3 amino acid sequences in expanded clones turned up in more than one subject, which points to private repertoires in all groups.

5'RACE generated cDNA with 10-nucleotide random UMIs. Every sequencing run drew on 15-18 subjects and yielded over 170 million TCR-beta sequences. From the 5' RACE reads, TCRdb called clonotypes with MiXCR, one entry per CDR3 protein. The sample shows approximately 20,000 distinct CDR3 sequences, roughly 14% of them seen only once. This clonotype was counted ten times or more. The antigen is unknown. Sequencing used PBMCs. The clonotype originates from a female donor with HTLV-1-associated myelopathy (HAM/TSP).

The CDR3 is CASSIRDRNTEAFF. As DNA, the CDR3 is TGTGCCAGCAGCATCCGGGACAGGAACACTGAAGCTTTCTTT. This chain joins TRBV5-5 and TRBJ1-1; TRBD1 agrees at 7 bases. Trimming took 4 bases from V and 1 from J; bases not matched to a gene: 4. CDR1 SGHKS and CDR2 YYEKEE come from the germline V gene (reference sequence). The CDR3 has 14 amino acids.